These 24 T cell receptor beta chains share one sample of origin, sequenced in a study of T-cell reconstitution after alpha-beta-depleted transplantation in children. The TCRbeta library was prepared with unique molecular identifiers. In TCRdb, the PCR reads were re-called with MiXCR into one record per CDR3 protein. The table has about 1,000,000 distinct CDR3 sequences, about 29% seen once. The specimen comprised PBMCs, mostly from graft donor cells, sampled 360 days after TCRalphabeta/CD19-depleted stem cell transplant. The receptors originated from a boy in the first two years of life who had a stem cell transplant for SCID, so the T cells may come from the graft donor.

In this sample, this clonotype turned up a few times. The CDR3 region has the DNA TGTGCCAGCAGCTACTCTCCTCAGCGGGGGGTGTATAATGAGCAGTTCTTC. Translating it yields CASSYSPQRGVYNEQFF. The gene calls are TRBV11-2 and TRBJ2-1, with 9 bases identical to TRBD2. The CDR3 has 17 residues. V lost 4 bases, J lost 7 bases, and 14 bases stayed unmatched. The germline V gene encodes CDR1 SGHAT and CDR2 FQNNGV. Together with reference TRBV11-2 and TRBJ2-1, the CDR3 gives the full variable domain: EAGVAQSPRYKIIEKRQSVAFWCNPISGHATLYWYQQILGQGPKLLIQFQNNGVVDDSQLPKDRFSAERLKGVDSTLKIQPAKLEDSAVYLCASSYSPQRGVYNEQFFGPGTRLTVL.

The rearrangement links TRBV28 to TRBJ2-7; 7 bases are shared with TRBD1. V trimming: 6 bases; J trimming: 3 bases; junction bases outside the gene matches: 8. The CDR3 has 14 residues. Germline V gene lookup returns CDR1 MDHEN and CDR2 SYDVKM. The CDR3 region is CASSPGGWIYEQYF. In DNA form, the CDR3 reads TGTGCCAGCAGCCCAGGGGGATGGATCTACGAGCAGTACTTC.

The sample holds a few counts of this clonotype. The chain recombines TRBV6-1 with TRBJ2-3; D call uncertain. The CDR3 is made up of 11 amino acids. V lost 7 bases to trimming and J lost 5 bases, with 7 bases between them. From germline, CDR1 is MNHNS and CDR2 SASEGT. In DNA, the CDR3 is TGTGCCAGCACCCCCGAAGATACGCAGTATTTT. Amino acid sequence: CASTPEDTQYF.

This clonotype was counted many times. The V call is TRBV5-1, the J call TRBJ2-5; weak D call: TRBD1 (6 bases). Trimming pared 3 bases from V and 5 bases from J, leaving 17 bases between. The CDR3 sequence is 15 residues long. Germline V gives CDR1 SGHRS, CDR2 YFSETQ. This CDR3 is CASSSATGDVETQYF. DNA of the CDR3: TGCGCCAGCAGCTCGGCGACAGGAGATGTCGAGACCCAGTACTTC.

The chain is built from TRBV2 and TRBJ2-3; no clear D gene. Trimming cost V 6 bases and J 1 base, with 11 bases left between them. The CDR3 has 14 residues. Germline V CDR1 and CDR2: SNHLY, FYNNEI. CDR3 bases: TGTGCCAGCAGGGCTAACCTCCGCACAGATACGCAGTATTTT. This sequence encodes CASRANLRTDTQYF.

This chain joins TRBV6-5 and TRBJ2-2, with TRBD2 as a possible D gene (5 bases). The CDR3 loop spans 13 amino acids. V lost 4 bases and J 6 bases, leaving 9 bases between the germline ends. Germline-derived CDR1 and CDR2 are MNHEY and SVGAGI. In nucleotides, the CDR3 is TGTGCCAGCAGTTCGGAGGTTCCCGGGGAGCTGTTTTTT. Encoded protein: CASSSEVPGELFF.

J is TRBJ1-4 and V is TRBV5-1, with D unresolved. The germline CDR1 and CDR2 sequences are SGHRS and YFSETQ. The CDR3 runs to 14 residues. V was pared by 4 bases and J by 4 bases, with 11 bases between. CDR3 sequence: CASSTERGNEKLFF. DNA for the CDR3: TGCGCCAGCAGCACAGAACGGGGTAATGAAAAACTGTTTTTT.

This sequence joins TRBV6-1 and TRBJ2-3; the match to TRBD2 covers 9 bases. In germline, CDR1 is MNHNS, CDR2 SASEGT. The CDR3 covers 16 residues. The V gene end was trimmed by 7 bases and the J gene end by 3 bases; junction bases not matched to a gene: 11. CDR3 nucleotide sequence: TGTGCCAGCAATCCGGGACTAGCTCCAGAAACAGATACGCAGTATTTT. It encodes CASNPGLAPETDTQYF.

The chain carries TRBV11-3 and TRBJ2-7; D gene unclear. CDR3 length: 12 amino acids. V was trimmed by 2 bases and J by 4 bases, leaving 6 bases between them. Looked up from germline, CDR1 is SGHNT and CDR2 is YENEEA. The chain's CDR3 is CASSLRHYEQYF. The DNA of the CDR3 is TGTGCCAGCAGCTTAAGGCATTACGAGCAGTACTTC. Combining the CDR3 with reference TRBV11-3 and TRBJ2-7 gives the whole variable domain EAGVVQSPRYKIIEKKQPVAFWCNPISGHNTLYWYLQNLGQGPELLIRYENEEAVDDSQLPKDRFSAERLKGVDSTLKIQPAELGDSAVYLCASSLRHYEQYFGPGTRLTVT.

This clonotype was counted a few times. The chain carries TRBV7-3 and TRBJ2-3, with 7 positions matching TRBD2. J was trimmed by 6 bases and V by 2 bases; bases with no gene match: 8. The CDR3 loop spans 15 amino acids. CDR1 SGHTA and CDR2 FQGTGA come from the germline V gene. The chain's CDR3 is CASSLVLAAPDTQYF. In nucleotides, the CDR3 is TGTGCCAGCAGCTTAGTGCTAGCGGCCCCCGATACGCAGTATTTT. Complete variable domain (other parts from reference TRBV7-3 and TRBJ2-3): GAGVSQTPSNKVTEKGKYVELRCDPISGHTALYWYRQSLGQGPEFLIYFQGTGAADDSGLPNDRFFAVRPEGSVSTLKIQRTERGDSAVYLCASSLVLAAPDTQYFGPGTRLTVL.

The rearrangement uses TRBV5-5 and TRBJ2-1; perhaps TRBD1 as D (6 bases). The V and J ends lost 0 bases and 6 bases respectively, with 13 bases between them. Germline V lookup: CDR1 SGHKS, CDR2 YYEKEE (reference sequence). This CDR3 contains 15 residues. CDR3: CASSLGLQGGNEQFF. The CDR3 DNA is TGTGCCAGCAGCTTGGGGCTCCAAGGGGGCAATGAGCAGTTCTTC. The complete variable domain, with remaining parts taken from reference TRBV5-5 and TRBJ2-1, reads DAGVTQSPTHLIKTRGQQVTLRCSPISGHKSVSWYQQVLGQGPQFIFQYYEKEERGRGNFPDRFSARQFPNYSSELNVNALLLGDSALYLCASSLGLQGGNEQFFGPGTRLTVL.

CDR3 sequence reads: CASSFGLAGGPDTQYF. For the CDR3, the DNA is TGCGCCAGCAGCTTTGGACTAGCGGGGGGTCCAGATACGCAGTATTTT. The chain carries TRBV5-1 and TRBJ2-3, with 14 nucleotides matching TRBD2. Germline assignment: CDR1 SGHRS and CDR2 YFSETQ. The CDR3 sequence is 16 residues long. Losses at the gene ends were 2 bases for V and 4 bases for J; bases not matched to a gene: 3.

The chain carries TRBV15 and TRBJ2-5; 7 bases line up with TRBD1. The V gene's germline CDR1 is LNHNV and CDR2 YYDKDF (reference sequence). V lost 1 base, J lost 5 bases, and 7 bases stayed unmatched. The CDR3 consists of 15 residues. CDR3 nucleotides: TGTGCCACCAGCAGAGTGACAGGGATTTTTGAGACCCAGTACTTC. The encoded protein is CATSRVTGIFETQYF.

V is TRBV15 and J is TRBJ1-6; tentative D call: TRBD1 (5 bases). This CDR3 is 14 amino acids long. Trimming pared 0 bases from V and 9 bases from J, leaving 9 bases between. Germline V lookup: CDR1 LNHNV, CDR2 YYDKDF (reference sequence). The CDR3 loop reads CATSRDSRGSPLHF. CDR3 nucleotide sequence: TGTGCCACCAGCAGAGATTCGAGGGGTTCACCCCTCCACTTT.

The V call is TRBV7-2, the J call TRBJ2-5; weak D call: TRBD1 (7 bases). The CDR3 runs 13 residues. The V gene's germline CDR1 is SGHTA and CDR2 FQGNSA. V shed 5 bases and J shed 7 bases, with 14 bases lying between them. CDR3 residues: CASSQGGLRTQYF. The CDR3 nucleotides are TGTGCCAGCAGCCAGGGGGGACTTCGGACCCAGTACTTC.

J is TRBJ1-2 and V is TRBV29-1, with D possibly matching TRBD1 (6 bases). CDR1 and CDR2 from the germline V gene are SQVTM and ANQGSEA. V lost 6 bases and J lost 0, with 8 bases in between. This CDR3 region has 12 residues. CDR3 bases: TGCAGCGTAGGACAGTCTAACTATGGCTACACCTTC. Its protein is CSVGQSNYGYTF.

This clonotype came up once. This chain links TRBV6-5 with TRBJ2-1; 9 bases line up with TRBD1. Germline loops: CDR1 MNHEY, CDR2 SVGAGI. The CDR3 has 18 residues. The ends lost 2 bases at V and 0 bases at J; junction bases unmatched: 8. CDR3 sequence reads: CASSYNRDRESSYNEQFF. CDR3 DNA sequence: TGTGCCAGCAGTTACAATAGGGACAGGGAGAGCTCCTACAATGAGCAGTTCTTC.

This clonotype was seen a few times. This chain links TRBV20-1 with TRBJ2-5; tentatively, D is TRBD1 or TRBD2 (6 bases each). Germline assignment: CDR1 DFQATT and CDR2 SNEGSKA (reference sequence). V lost 2 bases, J lost 9 bases, and 13 bases lay in between. This CDR3 has 12 amino acids. CDR3 sequence (DNA): TGCAGTGCTAGACGGGGGCCCGAGGCCCAGTACTTC. Its translation: CSARRGPEAQYF.

The table lists this clonotype with a few counts. J is TRBJ2-3 and V is TRBV10-3; D ambiguous. The CDR3 length is 13 residues. Per the germline V gene, CDR1 is ENHRY and CDR2 is SYGVKD. Trimming stripped 7 bases from V and 0 bases from J, with 8 bases between. CDR3 residues: CAIKGQSTDTQYF. The CDR3 DNA sequence: TGTGCCATCAAAGGGCAGAGCACAGATACGCAGTATTTT.

This clonotype is a singleton in its sample. The CDR3 is CASSQHTNTGELFF. In nucleotides, the CDR3 is TGCGCCAGCAGCCAACACACGAACACCGGGGAGCTGTTTTTT. The rearrangement uses TRBV4-3 and TRBJ2-2; D not certain. V dropped 2 bases and J dropped 0 bases, with 4 bases sitting between them. CDR1 LGHNA and CDR2 YSLEER come from the germline V gene. This CDR3 region has 14 residues.

This clonotype has a handful of counts. This rearrangement joins TRBV7-9 to TRBJ2-3; a possible D gene is TRBD1 (5 bases). The V and J ends lost 7 bases and 9 bases respectively, with 17 bases between them. This CDR3 has 13 amino acids. The germline gives CDR1 SEHNR, CDR2 FQNEAQ (reference sequence). This CDR3 is CASTTTDSTTQYF. For the CDR3, the DNA is TGTGCCAGCACCACGACAGACAGCACCACGCAGTATTTT.

This chain links TRBV4-3 with TRBJ2-1; no clear D. This CDR3 is 15 amino acids long. Germline-derived CDR1 and CDR2 are LGHNA and YSLEER. With 1 base removed from V and 3 bases from J, the gap between germline ends came to 10 bases. CDR3 loop: CASSQGTRIYNEQFF. CDR3 sequence (DNA): TGCGCCAGCAGCCAAGGTACCAGAATCTACAATGAGCAGTTCTTC.

The genes are TRBV12-3 or TRBV12-4 and TRBJ1-3; D perhaps matches TRBD1 (5 bases). This CDR3 contains 14 residues. Trimming took off 4 bases at V and 4 bases at J, with 11 bases between the two ends. CDR3 region: CASSYGAGGNTIYF. The CDR3 DNA reads as TGTGCCAGCAGTTATGGGGCGGGAGGAAACACCATATATTTT.

The chain uses TRBV3-1 and TRBJ2-4; either TRBD1 or TRBD2 may fit D (6 bases each). CDR1 and CDR2 (germline): LGHDT, YNNKEL (reference sequence). There are 19 residues in the CDR3. V lost 6 bases and J 5 bases, leaving 29 bases between the germline ends. The CDR3 sequence: CASSFVGGEVVLRENIQYF. The CDR3 region has the DNA TGTGCCAGCAGTTTCGTCGGGGGCGAGGTAGTACTGCGCGAAAACATTCAGTACTTC.